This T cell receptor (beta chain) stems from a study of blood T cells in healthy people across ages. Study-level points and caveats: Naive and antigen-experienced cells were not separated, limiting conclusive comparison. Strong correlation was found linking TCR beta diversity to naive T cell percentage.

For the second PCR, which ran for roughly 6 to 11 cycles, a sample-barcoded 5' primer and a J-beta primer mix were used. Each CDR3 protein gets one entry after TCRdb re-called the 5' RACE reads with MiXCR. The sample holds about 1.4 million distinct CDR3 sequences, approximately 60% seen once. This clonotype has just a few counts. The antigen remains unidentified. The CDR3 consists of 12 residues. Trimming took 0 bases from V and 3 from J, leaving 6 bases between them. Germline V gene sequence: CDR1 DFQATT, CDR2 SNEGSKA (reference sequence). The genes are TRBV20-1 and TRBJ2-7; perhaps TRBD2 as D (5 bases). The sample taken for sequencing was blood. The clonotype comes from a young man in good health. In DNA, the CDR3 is TGCAGTGCTAGAGACGGGGACTACGAGCAGTACTTC. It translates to CSARDGDYEQYF.